These 23 T cell receptor beta chains share one sample of origin, sequenced in a study of OX40 agonist ivuxolimab in advanced cancers. Assay: immunoSEQ multiplex PCR; the TCRdb copy retains only in-frame clones and omits some. The sample lists approximately 58,000 clones; around four fifths were seen once. The sample was CD4+ or CD8+ T cells sorted from blood, taken in a trial of the OX40 agonist ivuxolimab. Receptors originate from an adult with an advanced solid tumor such as melanoma, head and neck, liver or kidney cancer.

The rearrangement joins TRBV5-1 to TRBJ2-7; TRBD2 is a possible D gene (5 bases). CDR1 and CDR2 (germline): SGHRS, YFSETQ. V lost 1 base, J lost 7 bases, and 9 bases lay in between. This CDR3 is built from 12 residues. The CDR3 DNA sequence: TGCGCCAGCAGCTTGTTCCCGGGGGAGCAGTACTTC. It specifies CASSLFPGEQYF.

This rearrangement joins TRBV6-1 to TRBJ1-4; D remains unclear. The CDR3 runs to 13 residues. CDR1 is MNHNS and CDR2 is SASEGT in the germline V gene. V was shortened by 6 bases and J by 0 bases, with 5 bases between the two germline ends. This CDR3 is CASRVSTNEKLFF. The DNA of the CDR3 is TGTGCCAGCAGGGTGTCAACTAATGAAAAACTGTTTTTT.

This clone was picked up a small number of times. The rearrangement joins TRBV9 to TRBJ2-1; D is uncertain. CDR3 size: 15 residues. From germline, CDR1 is SGDLS and CDR2 YYNGEE. V shed 3 bases and J shed 7 bases, with 17 bases lying between them. The DNA for the CDR3 is TGTGCCAGCAGCGCCGGACCCTACCCAAGGAATGAGCAGTTCTTC. It encodes CASSAGPYPRNEQFF.

The J gene is TRBJ2-3, the V gene TRBV9; TRBD2 matches 7 bases. Germline CDR1 is SGDLS and CDR2 is YYNGEE. J lost 2 bases, V lost 4 bases, and 10 bases had no gene match. This CDR3 comprises 16 residues. The CDR3 spells CASSFSSGDATDTQYF. The CDR3 DNA follows: TGTGCCAGCAGCTTTTCAAGCGGGGATGCCACAGATACGCAGTATTTT.

The chain has TRBV6-1 and TRBJ2-1; 9 bases match TRBD2. Per the germline V gene, CDR1 is MNHNS and CDR2 is SASEGT. This CDR3 region has 14 residues. The V segment lost 2 bases and the J segment 15 bases; nucleotides outside the gene matches: 11. The CDR3 sequence: CASSEIGRGGWRFF. CDR3 DNA sequence: TGTGCCAGCAGTGAAATCGGGCGGGGGGGCTGGAGGTTCTTC.

This sequence joins TRBV9 and TRBJ2-3; D is unclear. Germline V gene sequence: CDR1 SGDLS, CDR2 YYNGEE. CDR3 length: 11 residues. The V end was cut by 6 bases, the J end by 2 bases, with 4 bases between. The CDR3 coding sequence is TGTGCCAGCACTAACACAGATACGCAGTATTTT. Its translation: CASTNTDTQYF. The variable domain in full, with the rest retrieved from reference TRBV9 and TRBJ2-3, is DSGVTQTPKHLITATGQRVTLRCSPRSGDLSVYWYQQSLDQGLQFLIQYYNGEERAKGNILERFSAQQFPDLHSELNLSSLELGDSALYFCASTNTDTQYFGPGTRLTVL.

The chain is built from TRBV4-1 and TRBJ1-1, with 9 bases that match TRBD1. J was trimmed by 7 bases and V by 2 bases; bases with no gene match: 8. CDR3 length: 15 amino acids. The germline CDR1 and CDR2 sequences are MGHRA and YSYEKL. The CDR3 nucleotides are TGCGCCAGCAGCCAAAACCGGGACAGGGCCCGTGAAGCTTTCTTT. It translates to CASSQNRDRAREAFF.

The V and J genes are TRBV20-1 and TRBJ2-1; no firm D call. Between the trimmed V and J ends, which lost 5 bases and 3 bases, there was a span of 5 bases. The germline CDR1 and CDR2 sequences are DFQATT and SNEGSKA (reference sequence). The CDR3 contains 11 residues. The chain's CDR3 is CSAAIYNEQFF. In nucleotides, the CDR3 is TGCAGTGCTGCAATCTACAATGAGCAGTTCTTC.

The V gene is TRBV7-2, the J gene TRBJ1-2; D remains ambiguous. V lost 1 base, J lost 2 bases, and 5 bases lay in between. Germline CDR1 reads SGHTA; CDR2 reads FQGNSA. The CDR3 extends over 13 amino acids. CDR3 nucleotide sequence: TGTGCCAGCAGCTTAGACACAAACTATGGCTACACCTTC. Its protein is CASSLDTNYGYTF.

V is TRBV6-5 and J is TRBJ2-7, with D possibly matching TRBD1 (5 bases). CDR1 is MNHEY and CDR2 is SVGAGI in the germline V gene. V shed 2 bases and J shed 2 bases, with 16 bases lying between them. This CDR3 contains 16 residues. The CDR3: CASSYTGHPKTYEQYF. The CDR3 DNA follows: TGTGCCAGCAGTTACACTGGACACCCCAAGACCTACGAGCAGTACTTC.

The rearrangement uses TRBV6-6 and TRBJ1-6, with 11 bases aligning to TRBD1. J lost 10 bases, V lost 10 bases, and 6 bases had no gene match. The CDR3 runs to 13 residues. Germline loops: CDR1 MNHNY, CDR2 SVGAGI (reference sequence). The CDR3, as DNA: TGTGCCATCGGACAGGGGGCTGGGTCACCCCTCCACTTT. As protein: CAIGQGAGSPLHF.

This chain joins TRBV18 and TRBJ2-7; possible D gene TRBD1, 5 bases. The germline CDR1 and CDR2 sequences are KGHSH and LQKENI. The CDR3 has 14 residues. Trimming removed 1 base at V and 0 bases at J, with 7 bases between. CDR3 bases: TGTGCCAGCTCACCACAACAGGACTCCTACGAGCAGTACTTC. This gives the protein CASSPQQDSYEQYF. The full variable domain, rest sourced from reference TRBV18 and TRBJ2-7, is NAGVMQNPRHLVRRRGQEARLRCSPMKGHSHVYWYRQLPEEGLKFMVYLQKENIIDESGMPKERFSAEFPKEGPSILRIQQVVRGDSAAYFCASSPQQDSYEQYFGPGTRLTVT.

Note on this clone: Other nucleotide sequences in the sample specify the same CDR3. This chain joins TRBV19 and TRBJ2-7; 7 bases are a match to TRBD1. The CDR3 loop spans 16 amino acids. J was trimmed by 1 base and V by 6 bases; bases with no gene match: 12. CDR1 and CDR2 from the germline V gene are LNHDA and SQIVND (reference sequence). CDR3 sequence (DNA): TGTGCCAGTAGAAAGGTAGGACAGGACCCTTCCTACGAGCAGTACTTC. Protein: CASRKVGQDPSYEQYF.

The genes are TRBV5-1 and TRBJ2-3; D gene unclear. Germline V gives CDR1 SGHRS, CDR2 YFSETQ. The CDR3 sequence is 14 residues long. V shed 6 bases and J shed 6 bases, with 17 bases lying between them. The CDR3 DNA follows: TGCGCCAGCAAGTTAGGAGCCGTGTTCGATACGCAGTATTTT. This encodes CASKLGAVFDTQYF.

This chain links TRBV29-1 with TRBJ1-5, with D perhaps TRBD2 (5 bases). The J call may be mistaken, given a closer DNA end match to TRBJ2-3. In germline, CDR1 is SQVTM, CDR2 ANQGSEA. This CDR3 is 13 amino acids long. In nucleotides, the CDR3 is TGCAGCGCCACCACGGGGAAAGGTCAGCCCCAGTATTTT. Translation: CSATTGKGQPQYF.

The chain has TRBV5-4 and TRBJ2-7, with TRBD1 identical over 7 bases. The CDR3 runs 16 residues. Germline trimming cut 2 bases from V and 0 bases from J; bases unmatched to any gene: 8. From germline, CDR1 is SGHNT and CDR2 YYREEE (reference sequence). CDR3 coding DNA: TGTGCCAGCAGCTTTATCCCCCGGACAGGCTCCTACGAGCAGTACTTC. Protein sequence: CASSFIPRTGSYEQYF.

V and J are TRBV10-3 and TRBJ2-3, with D unresolved. The V end was cut by 4 bases, the J end by 2 bases, with 7 bases between. CDR3 length: 13 residues. From germline, CDR1 is ENHRY and CDR2 SYGVKD. CDR3 coding DNA: TGTGCCATCAGTGTAGCAGACACAGATACGCAGTATTTT. Translating gives CAISVADTDTQYF.

This chain joins TRBV5-4 and TRBJ2-1, with D possibly TRBD2 on 5 matching bases. V was clipped by 0 bases and J by 3 bases, with 10 bases between them. The V gene's germline CDR1 is SGHNT and CDR2 YYREEE (reference sequence). The length of the CDR3 is 15 residues. The CDR3 sequence: CASSLVTGVYNEQFF. The CDR3 DNA reads as TGTGCCAGCAGCTTGGTTACCGGGGTCTACAATGAGCAGTTCTTC.

The chain employs TRBV11-3 and TRBJ2-3; tentatively, D is TRBD1 or TRBD2 (5 bases each). Germline V CDR1 and CDR2: SGHNT, YENEEA. The CDR3 spans 16 residues. V gave up 0 bases and J gave up 2 bases, with 12 bases separating them. CDR3 amino acids: CASSLEGTVLTDTQYF. The CDR3 DNA sequence: TGTGCCAGCAGCTTAGAGGGGACCGTCCTCACAGATACGCAGTATTTT.

The chain combines TRBV2 with TRBJ2-7, with D possibly matching TRBD1 (5 bases). The ends were cut back, 5 bases at V and 4 bases at J, with 9 bases in the middle. The germline CDR1 and CDR2 sequences are SNHLY and FYNNEI. CDR3 length: 12 residues. The CDR3 bases are TGTGCCAGCAGTAGGACACTTTACGAGCAGTACTTC. Translation gives CASSRTLYEQYF.

This clone was seen a single time. V and J are TRBV29-1 and TRBJ2-7; D gene uncertain. This CDR3 is built from 12 residues. V was cut by 5 bases and J by 6 bases, with 14 bases left in between. Germline V CDR1 and CDR2: SQVTM, ANQGSEA. CDR3 bases: TGCAGCGTTACGATACAGTCGGTCGAGCAGTACTTC. Amino acids: CSVTIQSVEQYF.

This clone was detected a few times. This rearrangement joins TRBV5-1 to TRBJ1-2; 7 nucleotides align to TRBD1. This CDR3 is 19 amino acids long. Germline CDR1 reads SGHRS; CDR2 reads YFSETQ. J gave up 6 bases and V 2 bases, and 22 bases lay outside the gene matches. Here the CDR3 reads CASSLRGTTGYSVNDGYTF. The CDR3 DNA reads as TGCGCCAGCAGCTTAAGGGGGACGACAGGGTATTCGGTGAACGATGGCTACACCTTC.

The chain is built from TRBV18 and TRBJ1-5; TRBD1 might be the D (5 bases). This CDR3 contains 13 residues. Germline V lookup: CDR1 KGHSH, CDR2 LQKENI. Trimming removed 3 bases from V and 5 bases from J, with 8 bases in between. The CDR3 coding sequence is TGTGCCAGCTCACCGGACACCTATCAGCCCCAGCATTTT. Residues: CASSPDTYQPQHF.